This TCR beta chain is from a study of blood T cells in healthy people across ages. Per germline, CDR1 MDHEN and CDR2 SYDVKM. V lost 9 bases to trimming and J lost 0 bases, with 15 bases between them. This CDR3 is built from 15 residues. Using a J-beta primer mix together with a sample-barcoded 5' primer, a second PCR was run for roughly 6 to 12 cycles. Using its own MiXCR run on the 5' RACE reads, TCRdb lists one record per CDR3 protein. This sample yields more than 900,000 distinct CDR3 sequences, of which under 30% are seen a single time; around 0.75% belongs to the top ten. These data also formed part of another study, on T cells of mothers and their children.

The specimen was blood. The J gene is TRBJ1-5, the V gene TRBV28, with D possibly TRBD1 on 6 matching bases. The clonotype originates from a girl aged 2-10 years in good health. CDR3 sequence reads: CASSGQTYSNQPQHF. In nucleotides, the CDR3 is TGTGCCAGTAGCGGACAGACATATAGCAATCAGCCCCAGCATTTT.